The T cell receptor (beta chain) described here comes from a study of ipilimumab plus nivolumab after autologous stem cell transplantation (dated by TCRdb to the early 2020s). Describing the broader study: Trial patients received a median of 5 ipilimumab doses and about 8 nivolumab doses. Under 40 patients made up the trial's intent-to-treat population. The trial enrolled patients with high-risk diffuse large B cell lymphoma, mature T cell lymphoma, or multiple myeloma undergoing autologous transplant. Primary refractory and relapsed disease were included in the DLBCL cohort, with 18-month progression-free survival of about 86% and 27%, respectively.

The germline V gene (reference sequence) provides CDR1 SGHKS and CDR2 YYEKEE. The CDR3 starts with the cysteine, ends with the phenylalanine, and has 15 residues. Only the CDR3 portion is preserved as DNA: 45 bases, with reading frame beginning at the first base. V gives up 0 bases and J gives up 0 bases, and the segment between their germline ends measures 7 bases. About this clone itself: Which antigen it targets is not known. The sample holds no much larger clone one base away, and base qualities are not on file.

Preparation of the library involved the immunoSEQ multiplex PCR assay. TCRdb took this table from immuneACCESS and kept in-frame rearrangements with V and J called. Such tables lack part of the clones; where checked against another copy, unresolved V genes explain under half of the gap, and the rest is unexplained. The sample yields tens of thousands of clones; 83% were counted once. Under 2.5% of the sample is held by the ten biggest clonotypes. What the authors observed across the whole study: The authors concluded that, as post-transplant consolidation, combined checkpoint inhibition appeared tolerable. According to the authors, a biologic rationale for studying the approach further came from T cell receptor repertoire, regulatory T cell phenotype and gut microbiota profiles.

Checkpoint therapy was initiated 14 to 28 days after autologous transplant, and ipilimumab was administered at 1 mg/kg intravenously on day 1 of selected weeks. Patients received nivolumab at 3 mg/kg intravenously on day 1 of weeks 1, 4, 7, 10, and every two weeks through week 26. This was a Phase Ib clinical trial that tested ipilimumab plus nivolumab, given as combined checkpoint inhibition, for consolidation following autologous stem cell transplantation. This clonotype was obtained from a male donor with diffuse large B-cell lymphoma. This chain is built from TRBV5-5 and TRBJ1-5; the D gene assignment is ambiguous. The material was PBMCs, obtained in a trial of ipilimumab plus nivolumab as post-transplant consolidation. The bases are TGTGCCAGCAGCTTGGACGGGGATAGCAATCAGCCCCAGCATTTT. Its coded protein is CASSLDGDSNQPQHF.